Presented here are 19 T cell receptor beta chains from one specimen sequenced in a study of blood T cell repertoires in COVID-19. TCRdb's table, derived via immunoSEQ multiplex PCR, lists solely in-frame clones and lacks some. The sample comprises under 75,000 clones, 80% to 90% of which are singletons, and more than 8% rests with the top ten. The sequenced sample consisted of peripheral blood. These receptors came from a man aged 45 to 65 with active COVID-19.

This rearrangement joins TRBV18 to TRBJ1-4; D possibly corresponds to TRBD1 (6 bases). Germline loops: CDR1 KGHSH, CDR2 LQKENI. This CDR3 is built from 15 residues. V gave up 3 bases and J gave up 5 bases, with 13 bases separating them. The CDR3 protein is CASSPSGASNEKLFF. CDR3 DNA sequence: TGTGCCAGCTCACCCTCAGGGGCCTCCAATGAAAAACTGTTTTTT.

The gene calls are TRBV5-4 and TRBJ1-2, with 9 bases that match TRBD1. V lost 2 bases and J lost 7; bases outside the gene matches: 3. The CDR3 spans 13 residues. Germline V gives CDR1 SGHNT, CDR2 YYREEE (reference sequence). In DNA, the CDR3 is TGTGCCAGCAGCTTACAGGGGGCGGGTGGCTACACCTTC. It specifies CASSLQGAGGYTF.

The chain employs TRBV6-1 and TRBJ2-7, with D possibly matching TRBD1 (5 bases). The CDR3 runs 13 residues. V was trimmed by 2 bases and J by 1 base, leaving 6 bases between them. Germline CDR1 MNHNS, CDR2 SASEGT. CDR3 nucleotide sequence: TGTGCCAGCAGTGAACAGGGTTCCTACGAGCAGTACTTC. This encodes CASSEQGSYEQYF.

The chain combines TRBV15 with TRBJ2-1; 9 bases agree with TRBD2. The CDR3 sequence is 15 residues long. Germline V gene sequence: CDR1 LNHNV, CDR2 YYDKDF (reference sequence). J gave up 7 bases and V 3 bases, and 7 bases lay outside the gene matches. The CDR3 DNA is TGTGCCACCAGCAGGGAGCGGGGGGCGGGGAATGAGCAGTTCTTC. Translating it yields CATSRERGAGNEQFF.

V gene TRBV9 combines with J gene TRBJ1-4; TRBD1 matches at 7 bases. Germline V gene data show CDR1 as SGDLS and CDR2 as YYNGEE. The V gene end was trimmed by 0 bases and the J gene end by 5 bases; junction bases not matched to a gene: 10. The CDR3 is made up of 17 amino acids. CDR3 nucleotide sequence: TGTGCCAGCAGCGTAGGGGCCGGACAGGAACCCAATGAAAAACTGTTTTTT. It specifies CASSVGAGQEPNEKLFF.

This clone was seen once. The V call is TRBV4-1, the J call TRBJ2-1, with D perhaps TRBD1 (5 bases). Germline CDR1 and CDR2: MGHRA and YSYEKL. The CDR3 has 16 residues. V was trimmed by 0 bases and J by 10 bases, leaving 19 bases between them. The CDR3 is CASSQDLVQGRAEQFF. CDR3 nucleotide sequence: TGCGCCAGCAGCCAAGATTTAGTGCAGGGCCGGGCCGAGCAGTTCTTC.

This chain connects TRBV19 to TRBJ1-2, with a tentative D call TRBD1 (6 bases). The CDR3 runs to 15 residues. CDR1 and CDR2 from the germline V gene are LNHDA and SQIVND (reference sequence). The V end lost 6 bases, the J end lost 8 bases, and 22 bases lay between the germline ends. CDR3 sequence: CASRLNRVTSGGYTF. As DNA, the CDR3 is TGTGCCAGTAGACTAAACAGGGTAACCTCTGGAGGCTACACCTTC.

The rearrangement uses TRBV7-2 and TRBJ1-4; a possible D gene is TRBD1 (6 bases). V lost 5 bases to trimming and J lost 3 bases, with 13 bases between them. Germline V gives CDR1 SGHTA, CDR2 FQGNSA. This CDR3 contains 15 residues. CDR3 in amino acids: CASSRATGSNEKLFF. DNA for the CDR3: TGTGCCAGCAGCCGCGCGACAGGTTCTAATGAAAAACTGTTTTTT.

The chain joins TRBV5-1 to TRBJ2-3; maybe TRBD2 (6 bases). This CDR3 is 18 amino acids long. Germline-derived CDR1 and CDR2 are SGHRS and YFSETQ. V dropped 0 bases and J dropped 0 bases, with 17 bases sitting between them. CDR3 coding DNA: TGCGCCAGCAGCTTGGCCGAAACGGGGGACCTTAGCACAGATACGCAGTATTTT. This sequence encodes CASSLAETGDLSTDTQYF.

The chain uses TRBV29-1 and TRBJ1-6, with a weak D call TRBD1 (6 bases). The CDR3 spans 13 residues. Trimming left V 6 bases short and J 4 bases short, with 10 bases between. Germline CDR1 and CDR2: SQVTM and ANQGSEA. The CDR3 loop reads CSVKTGYNSPLHF. The CDR3 nucleotides read TGCAGCGTAAAAACAGGGTATAATTCACCCCTCCACTTT. Variable domain in full (rest from reference TRBV29-1 and TRBJ1-6): SAVISQKPSRDICQRGTSLTIQCQVDSQVTMMFWYRQQPGQSLTLIATANQGSEATYESGFVIDKFPISRPNLTFSTLTVSNMSPEDSSIYLCSVKTGYNSPLHFGNGTRLTVT.

The CDR3 DNA sequence: TGTGCCAGCAGCTTGGTTTGGCGGGGGAACACAGATACGCAGTATTTT. Translated, it gives CASSLVWRGNTDTQYF. The rearrangement uses TRBV5-6 and TRBJ2-3; 7 bases map to TRBD2. CDR3 length: 16 residues. The J segment lost 2 bases and the V segment lost 0 bases, leaving 6 bases of the junction unmatched. CDR1 and CDR2 from the germline V gene are SGHDT and YYEEEE. Looking up the rest from reference TRBV5-6 and TRBJ2-3 gives the full variable domain: DAGVTQSPTHLIKTRGQQVTLRCSPKSGHDTVSWYQQALGQGPQFIFQYYEEEERQRGNFPDRFSGHQFPNYSSELNVNALLLGDSALYLCASSLVWRGNTDTQYFGPGTRLTVL.

The CDR3 coding sequence is TGTGCCAGCAGCTTGGGGGCCACAGATACGCAGTATTTT. It specifies CASSLGATDTQYF. V usage is TRBV5-8 and J usage is TRBJ2-3; the D is unclear. The V and J ends lost 0 bases and 2 bases respectively, with 4 bases between them. The length of the CDR3 is 13 residues. Germline lookup yields CDR1 SGHTS and CDR2 YDEGEE. Drawing the rest from reference TRBV5-8 and TRBJ2-3, the complete variable domain is EAGVTQSPTHLIKTRGQQATLRCSPISGHTSVYWYQQALGLGLQFLLWYDEGEERNRGNFPPRFSGRQFPNYSSELNVNALELEDSALYLCASSLGATDTQYFGPGTRLTVL.

The gene calls are TRBV5-1 and TRBJ2-1, with 9 bases aligning to TRBD1. The V gene's germline CDR1 is SGHRS and CDR2 YFSETQ. Trimming at V came to 1 base and at J to 3 bases, leaving 5 bases not matched to a gene. The CDR3 consists of 16 residues. The DNA for the CDR3 is TGCGCCAGCAGCTTGTCCGGGACAGGGCTCTACAATGAGCAGTTCTTC. Its translation: CASSLSGTGLYNEQFF.

The rearrangement links TRBV5-1 to TRBJ1-4; 9 nucleotides align to TRBD1. The ends lost 1 base at V and 8 bases at J; junction bases unmatched: 9. This CDR3 is built from 16 residues. The germline V gene has CDR1 SGHRS and CDR2 YFSETQ. The chain's CDR3 is CASSLTTGGAGEKLFF. The CDR3, as DNA: TGCGCCAGCAGCTTGACAACAGGGGGCGCCGGGGAAAAACTGTTTTTT.

V usage is TRBV5-5 and J usage is TRBJ2-1; 12 bases map to TRBD2. This CDR3 has 17 residues. Trimming cost V 0 bases and J 3 bases; bases outside gene matches: 4. From germline, CDR1 is SGHKS and CDR2 YYEKEE (reference sequence). The CDR3 DNA sequence: TGTGCCAGCAGCTTGGGAGCGACTAGCGGGGGCTACAATGAGCAGTTCTTC. Its protein is CASSLGATSGGYNEQFF.

This clone was picked up a small number of times. The J gene is TRBJ2-7, the V gene TRBV7-2, with 8 nucleotides matching TRBD1. CDR3 length: 14 residues. The junction had 8 bases not matched to a gene; V was cut back by 9 bases and J by 1 base. In germline, CDR1 is SGHTA, CDR2 FQGNSA. The CDR3 here is CASKPDRASYEQYF. CDR3 sequence (DNA): TGTGCCAGTAAACCGGACAGGGCATCCTACGAGCAGTACTTC.

The chain joins TRBV4-1 to TRBJ2-4; perhaps TRBD2 as D (6 bases). Germline V gives CDR1 MGHRA, CDR2 YSYEKL. V gave up 4 bases and J gave up 0 bases, with 16 bases separating them. The CDR3 runs to 17 residues. CDR3 sequence reads: CASSLTPGDLAKNIQYF. CDR3 bases: TGCGCCAGCAGCCTCACCCCGGGAGATCTAGCCAAAAACATTCAGTACTTC.

The chain employs TRBV6-1 and TRBJ2-2, with 10 bases that match TRBD2. CDR3 size: 18 residues. V lost 0 bases, J lost 0 bases, and 4 bases stayed unmatched. CDR1 is MNHNS and CDR2 is SASEGT in the germline V gene. The CDR3 region is CASSEAALAGANTGELFF. The CDR3 nucleotides read TGTGCCAGCAGTGAAGCTGCCCTAGCGGGGGCGAACACCGGGGAGCTGTTTTTT.

This sequence joins TRBV4-1 and TRBJ1-1; D unresolved. Germline lookup yields CDR1 MGHRA and CDR2 YSYEKL. V was shortened by 1 base and J by 4 bases, with 13 bases between the two germline ends. This CDR3 contains 15 residues. The CDR3 nucleotides read TGCGCCAGCAGCCAAGGACCGGGTCTAAGCACTGAAGCTTTCTTT. Translated, it gives CASSQGPGLSTEAFF.